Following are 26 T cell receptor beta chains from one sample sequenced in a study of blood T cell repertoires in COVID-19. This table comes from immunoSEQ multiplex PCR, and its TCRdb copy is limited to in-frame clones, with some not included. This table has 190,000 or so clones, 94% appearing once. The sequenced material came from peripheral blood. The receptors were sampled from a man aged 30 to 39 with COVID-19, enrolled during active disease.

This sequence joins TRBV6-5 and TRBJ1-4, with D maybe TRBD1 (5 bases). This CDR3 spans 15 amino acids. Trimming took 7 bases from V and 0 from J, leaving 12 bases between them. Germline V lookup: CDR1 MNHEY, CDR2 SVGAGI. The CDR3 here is CASMRETATNEKLFF. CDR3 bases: TGTGCCAGCATGCGAGAGACAGCAACTAATGAAAAACTGTTTTTT.

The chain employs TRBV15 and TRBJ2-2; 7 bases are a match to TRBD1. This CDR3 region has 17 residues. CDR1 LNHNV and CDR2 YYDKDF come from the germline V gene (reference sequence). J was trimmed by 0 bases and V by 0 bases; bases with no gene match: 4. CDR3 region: CATSREPQGANTGELFF. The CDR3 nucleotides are TGTGCCACCAGCAGAGAGCCCCAGGGGGCGAACACCGGGGAGCTGTTTTTT.

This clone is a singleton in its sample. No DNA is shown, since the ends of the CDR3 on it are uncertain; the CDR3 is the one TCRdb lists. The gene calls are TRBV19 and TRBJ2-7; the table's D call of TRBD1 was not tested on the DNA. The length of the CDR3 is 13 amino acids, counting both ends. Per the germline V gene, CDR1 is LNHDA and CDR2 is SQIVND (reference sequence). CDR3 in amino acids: CASTSGQTYEQYF.

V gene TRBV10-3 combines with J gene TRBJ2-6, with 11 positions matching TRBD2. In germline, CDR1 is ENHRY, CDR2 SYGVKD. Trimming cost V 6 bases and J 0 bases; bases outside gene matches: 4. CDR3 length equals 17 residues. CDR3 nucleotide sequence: TGTGCCATCAGCCTAGCGGGGGGCCTCTCTGGGGCCAACGTCCTGACTTTC. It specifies CAISLAGGLSGANVLTF.

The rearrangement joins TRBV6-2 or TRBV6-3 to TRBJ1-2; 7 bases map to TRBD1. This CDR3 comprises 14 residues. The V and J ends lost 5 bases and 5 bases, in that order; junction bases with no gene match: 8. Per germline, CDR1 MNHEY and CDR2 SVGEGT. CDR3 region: CASSGQEQWYGYTF. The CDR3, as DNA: TGTGCCAGCAGTGGACAGGAGCAATGGTATGGCTACACCTTC.

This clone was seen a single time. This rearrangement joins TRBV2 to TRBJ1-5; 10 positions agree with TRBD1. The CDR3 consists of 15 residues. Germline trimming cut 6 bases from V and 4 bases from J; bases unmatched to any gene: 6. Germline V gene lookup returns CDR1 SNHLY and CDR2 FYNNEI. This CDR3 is CASSPRTGGNQPQHF. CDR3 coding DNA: TGTGCCAGCAGCCCCCGGACAGGGGGGAATCAGCCCCAGCATTTT.

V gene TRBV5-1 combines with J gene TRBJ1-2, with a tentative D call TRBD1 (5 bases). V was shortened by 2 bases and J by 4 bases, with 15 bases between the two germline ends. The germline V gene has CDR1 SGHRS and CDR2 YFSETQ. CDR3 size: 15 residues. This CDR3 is CASSLGREGGYGYTF. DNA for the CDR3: TGCGCCAGCAGCTTAGGCAGGGAGGGAGGCTATGGCTACACCTTC. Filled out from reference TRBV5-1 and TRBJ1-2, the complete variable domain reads KAGVTQTPRYLIKTRGQQVTLSCSPISGHRSVSWYQQTPGQGLQFLFEYFSETQRNKGNFPGRFSGRQFSNSRSEMNVSTLELGDSALYLCASSLGREGGYGYTFGSGTRLTVV.

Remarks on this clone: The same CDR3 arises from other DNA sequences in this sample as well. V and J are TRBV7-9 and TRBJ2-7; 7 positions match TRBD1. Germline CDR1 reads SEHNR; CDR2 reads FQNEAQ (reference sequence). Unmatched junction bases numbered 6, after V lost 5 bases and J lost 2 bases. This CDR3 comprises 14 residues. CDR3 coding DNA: TGTGCCAGCAGCCCATGGGACAGAGCCTACGAGCAGTACTTC. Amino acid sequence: CASSPWDRAYEQYF.

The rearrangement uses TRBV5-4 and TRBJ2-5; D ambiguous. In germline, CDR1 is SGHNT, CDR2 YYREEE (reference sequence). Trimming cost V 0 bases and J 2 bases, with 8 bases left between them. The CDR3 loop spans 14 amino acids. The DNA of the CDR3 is TGTGCCAGCAGCTTGGTCGCTACTCAAGAGACCCAGTACTTC. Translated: CASSLVATQETQYF.

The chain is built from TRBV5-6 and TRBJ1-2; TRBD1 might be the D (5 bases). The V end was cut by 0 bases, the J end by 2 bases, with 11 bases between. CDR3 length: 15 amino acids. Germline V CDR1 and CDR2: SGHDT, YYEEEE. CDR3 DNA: TGTGCCAGCAGCTTGGTTGGGGGACTGAACTATGGCTACACCTTC. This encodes CASSLVGGLNYGYTF.

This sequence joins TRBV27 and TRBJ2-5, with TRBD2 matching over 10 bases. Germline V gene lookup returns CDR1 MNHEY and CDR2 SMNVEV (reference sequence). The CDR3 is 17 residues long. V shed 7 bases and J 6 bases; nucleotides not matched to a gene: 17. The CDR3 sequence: CASTLETKRGGTKTQYF. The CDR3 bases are TGTGCCAGCACCCTCGAAACCAAGCGGGGGGGCACGAAGACCCAGTACTTC.

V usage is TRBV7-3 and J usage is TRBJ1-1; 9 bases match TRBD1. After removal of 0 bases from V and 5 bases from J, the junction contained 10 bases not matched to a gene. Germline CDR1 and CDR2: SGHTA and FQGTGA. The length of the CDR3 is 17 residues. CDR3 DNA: TGTGCCAGCAGCTTAACCCACTCGACAGGGGGAAAGACTGAAGCTTTCTTT. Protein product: CASSLTHSTGGKTEAFF.

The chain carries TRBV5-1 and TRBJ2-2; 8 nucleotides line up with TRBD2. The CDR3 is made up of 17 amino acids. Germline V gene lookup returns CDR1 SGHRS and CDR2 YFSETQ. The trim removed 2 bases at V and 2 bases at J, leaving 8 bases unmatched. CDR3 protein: CASSFYGGAANTGELFF. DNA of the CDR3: TGCGCCAGCAGCTTCTACGGGGGGGCGGCAAACACCGGGGAGCTGTTTTTT.

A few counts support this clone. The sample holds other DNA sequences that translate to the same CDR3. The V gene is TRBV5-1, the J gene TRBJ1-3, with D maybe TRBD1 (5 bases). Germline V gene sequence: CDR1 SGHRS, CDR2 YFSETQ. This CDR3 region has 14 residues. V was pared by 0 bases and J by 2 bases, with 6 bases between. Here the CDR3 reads CASSLAGAGNTIYF. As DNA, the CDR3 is TGCGCCAGCAGCTTGGCGGGGGCTGGAAACACCATATATTTT.

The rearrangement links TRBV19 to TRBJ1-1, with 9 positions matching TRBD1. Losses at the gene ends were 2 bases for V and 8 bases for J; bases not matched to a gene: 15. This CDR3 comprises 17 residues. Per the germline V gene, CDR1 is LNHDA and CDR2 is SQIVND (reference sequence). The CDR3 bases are TGTGCCAGTAGTATAAGGGGCGGACAGGGGCGGGCGGTCGAAGCTTTCTTT. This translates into CASSIRGGQGRAVEAFF.

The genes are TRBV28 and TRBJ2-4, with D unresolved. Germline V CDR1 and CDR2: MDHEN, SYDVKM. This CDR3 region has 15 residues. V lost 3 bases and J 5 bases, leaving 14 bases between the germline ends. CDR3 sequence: CASSFRSPVENIQYF. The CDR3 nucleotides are TGTGCCAGCAGTTTTCGGTCTCCCGTTGAAAACATTCAGTACTTC. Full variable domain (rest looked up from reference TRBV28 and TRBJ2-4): DVKVTQSSRYLVKRTGEKVFLECVQDMDHENMFWYRQDPGLGLRLIYFSYDVKMKEKGDIPEGYSVSREKKERFSLILESASTNQTSMYLCASSFRSPVENIQYFGAGTRLSVL.

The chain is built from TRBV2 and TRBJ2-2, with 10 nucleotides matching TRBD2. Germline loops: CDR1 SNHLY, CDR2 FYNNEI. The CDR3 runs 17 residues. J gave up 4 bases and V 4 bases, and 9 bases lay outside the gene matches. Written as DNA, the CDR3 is TGTGCCAGCAGTGTTGAAGCGGGGGGGACGGGCACCGGGGAGCTGTTTTTT. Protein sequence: CASSVEAGGTGTGELFF.

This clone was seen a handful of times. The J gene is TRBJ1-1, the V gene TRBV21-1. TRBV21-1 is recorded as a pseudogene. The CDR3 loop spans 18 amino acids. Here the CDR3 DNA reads TGTGCCAGCAGCAAAGTAGCGGGGTTACAGGGGCGGAACACTGAAGCTTTCTTT. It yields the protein CASSKVAGLQGRNTEAFF.

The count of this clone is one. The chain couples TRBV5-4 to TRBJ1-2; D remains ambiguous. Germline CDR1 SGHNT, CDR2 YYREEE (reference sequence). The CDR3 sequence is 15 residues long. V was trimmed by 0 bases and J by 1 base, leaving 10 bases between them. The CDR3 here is CASSLVQSLNYGYTF. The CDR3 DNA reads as TGTGCCAGCAGCTTGGTACAGTCCCTTAACTATGGCTACACCTTC.

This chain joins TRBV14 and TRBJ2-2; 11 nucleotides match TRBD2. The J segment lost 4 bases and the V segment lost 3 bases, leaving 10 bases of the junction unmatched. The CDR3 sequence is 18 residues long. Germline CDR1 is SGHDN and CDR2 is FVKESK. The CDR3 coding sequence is TGTGCCAGCAGCCATTCTGGGGGACTAGCGGCCTCCACCGGGGAGCTGTTTTTT. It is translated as CASSHSGGLAASTGELFF.

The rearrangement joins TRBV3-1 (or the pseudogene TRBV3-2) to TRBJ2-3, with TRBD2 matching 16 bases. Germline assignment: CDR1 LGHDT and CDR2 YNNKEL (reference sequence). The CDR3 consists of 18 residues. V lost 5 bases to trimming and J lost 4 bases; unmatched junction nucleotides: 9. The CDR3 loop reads CASSDIGTSGGVPDTQYF. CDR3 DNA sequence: TGTGCCAGCAGCGACATTGGGACTAGCGGGGGGGTGCCAGATACGCAGTATTTT.

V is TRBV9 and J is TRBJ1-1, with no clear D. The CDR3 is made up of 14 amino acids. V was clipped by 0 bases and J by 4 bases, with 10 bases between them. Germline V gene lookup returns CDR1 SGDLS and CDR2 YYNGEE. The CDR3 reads CASSVGGSSTEAFF. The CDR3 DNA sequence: TGTGCCAGCAGCGTAGGAGGGAGTAGCACTGAAGCTTTCTTT.

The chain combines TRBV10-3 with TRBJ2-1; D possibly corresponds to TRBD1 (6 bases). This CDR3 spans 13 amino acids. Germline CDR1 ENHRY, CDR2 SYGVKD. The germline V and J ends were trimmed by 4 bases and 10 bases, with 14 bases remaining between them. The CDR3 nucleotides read TGTGCCATCAGTGGTACTGCAGGGGAGGAGCAGTTCTTC. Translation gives CAISGTAGEEQFF.

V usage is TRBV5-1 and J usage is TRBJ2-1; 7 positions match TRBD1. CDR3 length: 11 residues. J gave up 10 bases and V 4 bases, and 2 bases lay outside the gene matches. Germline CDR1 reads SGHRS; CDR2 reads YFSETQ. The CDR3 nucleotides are TGCGCCAGCAGCCCGGACAGGGAGCAGTTCTTC. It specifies CASSPDREQFF.

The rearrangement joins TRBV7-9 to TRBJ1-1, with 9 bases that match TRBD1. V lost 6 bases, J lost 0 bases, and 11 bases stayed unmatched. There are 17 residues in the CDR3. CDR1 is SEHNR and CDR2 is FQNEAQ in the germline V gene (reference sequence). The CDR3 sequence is CASRLPGTGNLNTEAFF. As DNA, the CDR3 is TGTGCCAGCAGACTTCCCGGGACAGGGAATCTGAACACTGAAGCTTTCTTT.

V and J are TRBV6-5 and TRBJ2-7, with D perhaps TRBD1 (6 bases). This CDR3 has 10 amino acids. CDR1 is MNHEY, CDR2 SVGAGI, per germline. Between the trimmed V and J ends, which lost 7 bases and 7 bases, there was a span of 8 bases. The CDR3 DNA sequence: TGTGCCAGCAAGGGGGTTGAGCAGTACTTC. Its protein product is CASKGVEQYF.